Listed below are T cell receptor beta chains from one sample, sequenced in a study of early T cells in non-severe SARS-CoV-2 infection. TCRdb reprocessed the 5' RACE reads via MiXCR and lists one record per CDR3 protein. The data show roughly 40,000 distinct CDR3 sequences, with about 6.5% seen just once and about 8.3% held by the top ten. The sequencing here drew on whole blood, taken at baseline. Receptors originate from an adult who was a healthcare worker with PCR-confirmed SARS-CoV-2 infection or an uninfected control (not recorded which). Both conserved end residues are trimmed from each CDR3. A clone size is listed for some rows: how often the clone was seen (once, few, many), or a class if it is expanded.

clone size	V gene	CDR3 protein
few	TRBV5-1	ASSLGPVLGEKLF
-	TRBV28	ASSPRGEQY
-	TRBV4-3	ASSQDRTYFNSPLH
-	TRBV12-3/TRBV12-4	ASSPDSYYGYT
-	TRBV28	ASSRTSGKSYEQY
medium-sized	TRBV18	ASSGQGRVTEAF
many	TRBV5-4	ASSRGGSTDTQY
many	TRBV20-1	SAPTRTGASYEQY
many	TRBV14	ASSQVGLAGVYEQY
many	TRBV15	ATSSIAGEEAF
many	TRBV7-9	ASTSGSGGLTDTQY
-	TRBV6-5	ASSYGDNGYGYT
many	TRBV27	ASSFRPNYNEQF
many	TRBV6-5	ASSYLDRGAEAF
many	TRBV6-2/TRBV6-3	ASRDLGPLWH
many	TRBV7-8	ASSFPGPYYEQY
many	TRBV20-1	SADYDRLAKNIQY
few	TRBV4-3	ASSLTSGRGEQY
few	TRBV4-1	ASSQASTGLFYEQY
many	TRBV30	AWRNSGGFGTDTQY
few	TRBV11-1	ASSPPGQVSEQY
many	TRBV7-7	ASSTGTGINEQF
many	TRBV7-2	ASSLGQGAYGYT
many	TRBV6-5	ASSYGRNNEKLF
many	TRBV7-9	ASSQDRDTEAF
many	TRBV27	ASSPAGTGAYEQY
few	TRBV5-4	ASSLDTGDGSPLH
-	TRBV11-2	ASSLDRGSGQPQH
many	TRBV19	ASSIVGTGTDNEQF
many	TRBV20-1	SARARLNTGELF
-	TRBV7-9	ASSLTGGSEQY
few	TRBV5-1	ASSQTGENNEKLF
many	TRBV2	ASMGALNTEAF
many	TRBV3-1	ASSFTGTGRRGYT
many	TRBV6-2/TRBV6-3	ASSYQGQLGYT
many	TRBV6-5	ASSELTGSTDTQY
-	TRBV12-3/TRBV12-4	ASCRGEDTEAF
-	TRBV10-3	AISETKPGLANTGKLF
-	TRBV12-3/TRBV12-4	ASSRGPRGGEQY
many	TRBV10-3	AISVGGSYNEQF
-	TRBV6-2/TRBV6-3	ASNLAGTYQETQY
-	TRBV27	ASSSVDTLNEKLF
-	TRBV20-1	SARSPQGIDEKLL
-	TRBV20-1	SARIGAGNTIY
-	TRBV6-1	ASSEWDTKNIQY
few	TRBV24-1	ATSDRTVNTGELF
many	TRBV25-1	ASMGQGSNQPQH
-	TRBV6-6	ASKRGGSYEQY
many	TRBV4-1	ASSQIQASSGNTIY
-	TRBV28	ASSGPAEAF
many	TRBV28	ASSLRGQGKSQETQY
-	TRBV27	ASSYRTGLKTPLH